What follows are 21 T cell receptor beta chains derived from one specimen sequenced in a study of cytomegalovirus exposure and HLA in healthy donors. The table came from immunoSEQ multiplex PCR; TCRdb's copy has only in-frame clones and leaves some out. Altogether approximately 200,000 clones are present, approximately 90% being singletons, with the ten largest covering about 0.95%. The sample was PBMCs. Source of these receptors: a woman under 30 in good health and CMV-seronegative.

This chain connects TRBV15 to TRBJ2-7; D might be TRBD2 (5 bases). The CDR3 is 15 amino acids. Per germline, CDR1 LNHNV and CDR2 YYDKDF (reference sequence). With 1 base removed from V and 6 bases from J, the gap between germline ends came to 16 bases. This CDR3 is CATSRARPSAGEQYF. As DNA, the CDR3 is TGTGCCACCAGCAGAGCGCGACCGAGCGCGGGCGAGCAGTACTTC. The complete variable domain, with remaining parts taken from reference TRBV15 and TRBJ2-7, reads DAMVIQNPRYQVTQFGKPVTLSCSQTLNHNVMYWYQQKSSQAPKLLFHYYDKDFNNEADTPDNFQSRRPNTSFCFLDIRSPGLGDTAMYLCATSRARPSAGEQYFGPGTRLTVT.

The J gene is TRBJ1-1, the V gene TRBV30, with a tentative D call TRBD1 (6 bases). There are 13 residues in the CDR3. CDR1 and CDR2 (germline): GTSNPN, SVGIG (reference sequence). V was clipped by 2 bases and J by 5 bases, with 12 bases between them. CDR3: CAWSRGGETEAFF. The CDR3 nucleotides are TGTGCCTGGAGTAGGGGGGGAGAAACTGAAGCTTTCTTT.

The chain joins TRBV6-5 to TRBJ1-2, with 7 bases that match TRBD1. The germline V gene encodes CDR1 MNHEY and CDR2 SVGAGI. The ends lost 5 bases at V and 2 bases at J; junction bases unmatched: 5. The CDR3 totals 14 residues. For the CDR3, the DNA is TGTGCCAGCAGTCGCGGACAGGAAAACTATGGCTACACCTTC. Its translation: CASSRGQENYGYTF.

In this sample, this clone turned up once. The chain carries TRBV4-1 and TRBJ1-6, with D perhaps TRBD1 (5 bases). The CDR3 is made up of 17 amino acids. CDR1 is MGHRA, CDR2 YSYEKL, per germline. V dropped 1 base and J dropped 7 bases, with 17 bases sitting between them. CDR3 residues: CASSQGGHQIPNSPLHF. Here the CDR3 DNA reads TGCGCCAGCAGCCAAGGAGGACACCAAATTCCGAATTCACCCCTCCACTTT.

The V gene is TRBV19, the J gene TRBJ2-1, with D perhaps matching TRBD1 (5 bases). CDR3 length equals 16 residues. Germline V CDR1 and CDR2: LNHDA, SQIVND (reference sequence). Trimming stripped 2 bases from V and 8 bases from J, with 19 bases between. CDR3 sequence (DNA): TGTGCCAGTAGTATAAGTTTATGGGCGACCAGGGATGAGCAGTTCTTC. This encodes CASSISLWATRDEQFF.

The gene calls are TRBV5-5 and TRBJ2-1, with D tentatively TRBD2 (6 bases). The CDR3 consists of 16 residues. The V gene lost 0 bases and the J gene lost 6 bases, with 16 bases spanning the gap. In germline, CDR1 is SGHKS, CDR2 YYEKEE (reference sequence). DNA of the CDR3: TGTGCCAGCAGCTTGGATCTGGCGGCGGGACGCAATGAGCAGTTCTTC. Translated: CASSLDLAAGRNEQFF.

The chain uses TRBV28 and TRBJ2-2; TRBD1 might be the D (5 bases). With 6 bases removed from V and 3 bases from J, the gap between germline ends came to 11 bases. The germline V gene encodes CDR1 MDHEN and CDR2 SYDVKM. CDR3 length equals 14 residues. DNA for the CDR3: TGTGCCAGCAGGTATCCCAGGGACACCGGGGAGCTGTTTTTT. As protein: CASRYPRDTGELFF.

The CDR3 here is CASSHTGIGNTIYF. CDR3 sequence (DNA): TGTGCCAGCAGCCACACAGGCATTGGAAACACCATATATTTT. V gene TRBV7-9 combines with J gene TRBJ1-3; tentatively, D is TRBD1 (5 bases). The CDR3 is 14 residues long. The V gene's germline CDR1 is SEHNR and CDR2 FQNEAQ (reference sequence). The V gene lost 5 bases and the J gene lost 3 bases, with 11 bases spanning the gap. The full variable domain, rest sourced from reference TRBV7-9 and TRBJ1-3, is DTGVSQNPRHKITKRGQNVTFRCDPISEHNRLYWYRQTLGQGPEFLTYFQNEAQLEKSRLLSDRFSAERPKGSFSTLEIQRTEQGDSAMYLCASSHTGIGNTIYFGEGSWLTVV.

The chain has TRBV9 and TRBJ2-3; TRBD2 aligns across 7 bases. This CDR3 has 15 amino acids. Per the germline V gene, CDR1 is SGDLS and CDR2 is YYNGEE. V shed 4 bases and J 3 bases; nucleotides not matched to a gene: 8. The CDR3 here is CASSPRLGGTDTQYF. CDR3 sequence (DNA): TGTGCCAGCAGCCCTCGCTTGGGGGGGACAGATACGCAGTATTTT.

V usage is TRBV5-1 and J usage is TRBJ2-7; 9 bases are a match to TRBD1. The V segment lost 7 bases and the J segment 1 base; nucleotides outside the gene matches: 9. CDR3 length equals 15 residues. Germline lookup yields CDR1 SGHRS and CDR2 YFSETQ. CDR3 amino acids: CASSPGQGFSYEQYF. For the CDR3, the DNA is TGCGCCAGCTCCCCGGGACAGGGATTTTCCTACGAGCAGTACTTC.

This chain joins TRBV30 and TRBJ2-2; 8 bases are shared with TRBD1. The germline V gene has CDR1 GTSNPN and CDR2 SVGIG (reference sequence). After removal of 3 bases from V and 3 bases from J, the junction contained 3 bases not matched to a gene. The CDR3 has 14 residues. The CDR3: CAWRGQVDTGELFF. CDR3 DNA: TGTGCCTGGAGGGGACAGGTGGACACCGGGGAGCTGTTTTTT.

The CDR3 spells CASSLAETQYF. The CDR3 DNA is TGCGCCAGCAGCTTGGCTGAGACCCAGTACTTC. The chain carries TRBV5-1 and TRBJ2-5; no clear D gene. The CDR3 sequence is 11 residues long. Germline V CDR1 and CDR2: SGHRS, YFSETQ. The V end was cut by 0 bases, the J end by 5 bases, with 2 bases between.

The CDR3 DNA follows: TGTGCCAGCAGTTTAATGCAGGGGCAAGGAGATACGCAGTATTTT. Translated: CASSLMQGQGDTQYF. This sequence joins TRBV28 and TRBJ2-3, with D tentatively TRBD1 (6 bases). This CDR3 is built from 15 residues. Trimming shortened V by 2 bases and J by 5 bases, and 14 bases separated the two germline ends. The germline V gene has CDR1 MDHEN and CDR2 SYDVKM.

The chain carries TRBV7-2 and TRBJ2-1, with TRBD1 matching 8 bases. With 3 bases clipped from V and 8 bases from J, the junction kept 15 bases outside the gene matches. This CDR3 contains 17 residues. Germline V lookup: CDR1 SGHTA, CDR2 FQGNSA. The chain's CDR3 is CASSFRGRGPRKDEQFF. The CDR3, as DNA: TGTGCCAGCAGCTTCAGAGGCAGGGGGCCGCGTAAGGATGAGCAGTTCTTC.

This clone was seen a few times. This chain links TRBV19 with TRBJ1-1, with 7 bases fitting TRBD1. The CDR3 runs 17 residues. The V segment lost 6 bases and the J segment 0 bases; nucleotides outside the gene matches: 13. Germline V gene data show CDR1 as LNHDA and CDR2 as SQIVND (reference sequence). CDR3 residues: CASSPPGQTVMNTEAFF. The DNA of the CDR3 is TGTGCCAGTAGCCCCCCGGGACAGACCGTAATGAACACTGAAGCTTTCTTT.

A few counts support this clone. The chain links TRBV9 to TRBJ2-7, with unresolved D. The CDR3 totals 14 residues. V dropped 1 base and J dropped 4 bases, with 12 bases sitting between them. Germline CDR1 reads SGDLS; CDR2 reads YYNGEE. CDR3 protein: CASSVTPSSYEQYF. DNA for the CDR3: TGTGCCAGCAGCGTAACTCCCTCCTCATACGAGCAGTACTTC.

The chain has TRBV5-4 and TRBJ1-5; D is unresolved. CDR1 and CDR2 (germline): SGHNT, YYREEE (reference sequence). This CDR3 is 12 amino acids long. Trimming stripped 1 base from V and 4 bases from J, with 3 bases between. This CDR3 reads CASSLYNQPQHF. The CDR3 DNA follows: TGTGCCAGCAGCTTGTATAATCAGCCCCAGCATTTT.

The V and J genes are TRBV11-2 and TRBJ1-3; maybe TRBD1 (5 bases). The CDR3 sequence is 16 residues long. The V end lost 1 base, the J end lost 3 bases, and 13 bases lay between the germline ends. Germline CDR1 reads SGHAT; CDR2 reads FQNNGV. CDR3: CASSLGGGGLGNTIYF. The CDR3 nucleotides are TGTGCCAGCAGCTTAGGAGGCGGGGGTCTTGGAAACACCATATATTTT.

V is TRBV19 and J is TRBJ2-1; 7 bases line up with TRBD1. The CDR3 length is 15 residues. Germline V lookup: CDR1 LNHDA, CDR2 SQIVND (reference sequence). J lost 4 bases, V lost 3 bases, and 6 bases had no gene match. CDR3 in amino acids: CASSMWGQLYNEQFF. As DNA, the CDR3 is TGTGCCAGTAGTATGTGGGGACAGTTATACAATGAGCAGTTCTTC.

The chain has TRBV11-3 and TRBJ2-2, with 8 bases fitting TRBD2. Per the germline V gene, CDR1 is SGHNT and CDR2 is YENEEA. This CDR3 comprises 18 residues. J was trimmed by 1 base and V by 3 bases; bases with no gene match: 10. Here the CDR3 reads CASSFRSGGRLNTGELFF. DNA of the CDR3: TGTGCCAGCAGCTTTCGGTCGGGGGGGCGCTTGAACACCGGGGAGCTGTTTTTT. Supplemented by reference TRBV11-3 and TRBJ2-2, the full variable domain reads EAGVVQSPRYKIIEKKQPVAFWCNPISGHNTLYWYLQNLGQGPELLIRYENEEAVDDSQLPKDRFSAERLKGVDSTLKIQPAELGDSAVYLCASSFRSGGRLNTGELFFGEGSRLTVL.

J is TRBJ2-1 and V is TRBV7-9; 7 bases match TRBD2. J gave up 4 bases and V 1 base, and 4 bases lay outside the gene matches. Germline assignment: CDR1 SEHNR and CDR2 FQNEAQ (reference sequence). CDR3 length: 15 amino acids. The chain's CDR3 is CASSLELAAYNEQFF. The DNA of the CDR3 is TGTGCCAGCAGCTTAGAGCTAGCGGCATACAATGAGCAGTTCTTC.